This is a list of T cell receptor beta chains from one sample in a study of cytomegalovirus exposure and HLA in healthy donors. Produced via immunoSEQ multiplex PCR; TCRdb's table is partial and in-frame only. This table has some 110,000 clones, approximately 82% appearing once. The sequenced material came from PBMCs. The receptors here all came from a man aged 35 to 55 in good health and CMV-seronegative. The CDR3 runs from the conserved cysteine through the conserved F or W. D genes are given only for firm matches.

CDR3nt,CDR3aa,d_gene,j_gene,v_gene
TGTGCCAGCAGCTTGATAGGACAGGGGTCTGGGGCCAACGTCCTGACTTTC,CASSLIGQGSGANVLTF,TRBD1,TRBJ2-6,TRBV5-6
TGTGCCAGCTCAGACTCAAACGCACCAAACACCGGGGAGCTGTTTTTT,CASSDSNAPNTGELFF,NA,TRBJ2-2,TRBV18
TGTGCCAGCAGTGACACAGATACCTACGAGCAGTACTTC,CASSDTDTYEQYF,NA,TRBJ2-7,TRBV6-1
TGTGCCATCAGTGACCTGAGTCTGTCCAACTATGGCTACACCTTC,CAISDLSLSNYGYTF,NA,TRBJ1-2,TRBV10-3
TGTGCCAGCTCACCACTCTCCACGAGCGAGCAGTACTTC,CASSPLSTSEQYF,NA,TRBJ2-7,TRBV18
TGCGCCAGCACATCGGCGATAAACTCGGACAGGAGGAAGGCAGATACGCAGTATTTT,CASTSAINSDRRKADTQYF,TRBD1,TRBJ2-3,TRBV5-1
TGTGCCAGCAGCCCCACGGGGAGAGGGGAGGATCAGCCCCAGCATTTT,CASSPTGRGEDQPQHF,NA,TRBJ1-5,TRBV28
TGCGCCAGCAGCTGGGGACAGGTGAACATGAACACTGAAGCTTTCTTT,CASSWGQVNMNTEAFF,TRBD1,TRBJ1-1,TRBV5-1
TGCGCCAGCAGGGAGGGACTAGCGGGGGCAGATACGCAGTATTTT,CASREGLAGADTQYF,TRBD2,TRBJ2-3,TRBV5-1
TGTGCCAGCAGCCCCCAGGTGGCCCACCAAGAGACCCAGTACTTC,CASSPQVAHQETQYF,NA,TRBJ2-5,TRBV7-2
TGTGCCAGCAGCTTCAGCGGGGCTACCTACGAGCAGTACTTC,CASSFSGATYEQYF,TRBD2,TRBJ2-7,TRBV7-2
TGCAGCGTTGGGCAGGGGGGAAATTCACCCCTCCACTTT,CSVGQGGNSPLHF,TRBD1,TRBJ1-6,TRBV29-1
TGTGCCAGCAGTGAACGGGGAGAGACCCAGTACTTC,CASSERGETQYF,NA,TRBJ2-5,TRBV2